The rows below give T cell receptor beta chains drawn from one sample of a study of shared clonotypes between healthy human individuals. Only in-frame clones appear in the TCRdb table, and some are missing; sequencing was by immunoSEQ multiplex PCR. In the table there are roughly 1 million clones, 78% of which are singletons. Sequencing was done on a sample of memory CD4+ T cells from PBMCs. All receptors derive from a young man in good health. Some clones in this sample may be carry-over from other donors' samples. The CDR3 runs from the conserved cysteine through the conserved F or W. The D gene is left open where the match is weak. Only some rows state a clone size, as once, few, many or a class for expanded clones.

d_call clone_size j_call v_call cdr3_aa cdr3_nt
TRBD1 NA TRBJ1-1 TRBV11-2 CASSVDRGAEAFF TGTGCCAGCAGCGTGGACAGGGGAGCTGAAGCTTTCTTT
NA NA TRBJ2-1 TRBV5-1 CASSSGGADVNEQFF TGCGCCAGCAGCTCGGGGGGCGCGGATGTGAATGAGCAGTTCTTC
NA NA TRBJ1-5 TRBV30 CAWQSGGLGNQPQHF TGTGCCTGGCAATCGGGGGGCTTAGGCAATCAGCCCCAGCATTTT
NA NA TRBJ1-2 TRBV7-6 CASSLRGNGYTF TGTGCCAGCAGCTTGCGGGGGAATGGCTACACCTTC
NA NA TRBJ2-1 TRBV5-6 CASSVPGPPPFEQFF TGTGCCAGCAGCGTCCCGGGTCCCCCGCCGTTCGAGCAGTTCTTC
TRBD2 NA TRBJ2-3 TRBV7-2 CASSLGLADTDTQYF TGTGCCAGCAGCTTAGGACTAGCGGACACAGATACGCAGTATTTT
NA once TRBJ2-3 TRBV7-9 CASSLSRPDTQYF TGTGCCAGCAGCTTATCCCGACCTGATACGCAGTATTTT
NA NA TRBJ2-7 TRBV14 CASSHRVTYEQYF TGTGCCAGCAGCCACAGGGTAACCTACGAGCAGTACTTC
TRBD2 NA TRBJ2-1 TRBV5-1 CASSPTSGDNEQFF TGCGCCAGCAGCCCGACTAGCGGGGACAATGAGCAGTTCTTC
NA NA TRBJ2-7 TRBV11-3 CASSFSGYEQYF TGTGCCAGCAGCTTCTCTGGTTACGAGCAGTACTTC
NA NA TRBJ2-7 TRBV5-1 CASSLVLERASYEQYF TGCGCCAGCAGCTTGGTACTTGAGCGGGCTTCCTACGAGCAGTACTTC
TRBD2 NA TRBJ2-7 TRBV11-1 CASSFGLAGAYEQYF TGTGCCAGCAGCTTCGGACTAGCGGGAGCTTACGAGCAGTACTTC
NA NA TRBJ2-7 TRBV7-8 CASAPRVSISYEQYF TGTGCCAGCGCCCCCCGGGTTAGTATCTCCTACGAGCAGTACTTC
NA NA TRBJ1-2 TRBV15 CATRPVTGIFGYGYTF TGTGCCACCCGCCCTGTGACTGGGATTTTTGGCTATGGCTACACCTTC
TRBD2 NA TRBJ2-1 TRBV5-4 CASSTPGTSGRRYNEQFF TGTGCCAGCAGCACGCCCGGGACTAGCGGGAGGCGATACAATGAGCAGTTCTTC
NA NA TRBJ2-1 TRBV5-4 CASSSMTAAEQFF TGTGCCAGCAGCTCAATGACGGCGGCTGAGCAGTTCTTC
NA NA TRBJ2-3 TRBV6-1 CASRLDGGSTDTQYF TGTGCCAGCAGGTTAGATGGCGGAAGCACAGATACGCAGTATTTT
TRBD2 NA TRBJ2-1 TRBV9 CASSVSAGLEHEQFF TGTGCCAGCAGCGTAAGTGCCGGACTAGAACATGAGCAGTTCTTC
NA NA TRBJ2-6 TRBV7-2 CASIRRGSGANVLTF TGTGCCAGCATCCGACGAGGGTCCGGGGCCAACGTCCTGACTTTC
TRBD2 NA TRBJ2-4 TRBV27 CASGARGLVNQYF TGTGCCAGCGGGGCCAGAGGACTAGTCAATCAGTACTTC
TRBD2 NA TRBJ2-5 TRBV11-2 CASSSLGLAQETQYF TGTGCCAGCAGCTCCCTCGGACTAGCCCAAGAGACCCAGTACTTC
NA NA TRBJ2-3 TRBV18 CASSPSGGRIGDRTQYF TGTGCCAGCTCACCCTCCGGGGGGCGCATCGGCGATCGGACGCAGTATTTT
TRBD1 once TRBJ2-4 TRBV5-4 CASSYGTGIQYF TGTGCCAGCAGCTACGGGACAGGCATTCAGTACTTC
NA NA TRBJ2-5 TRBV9 CASSPPGWAEAQETQYF TGTGCCAGCAGCCCACCAGGGTGGGCTGAGGCACAAGAGACCCAGTACTTC
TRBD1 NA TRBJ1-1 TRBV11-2 CASSVDRTGQRVTEAFF TGTGCCAGCAGCGTCGATAGGACGGGACAGAGAGTCACTGAAGCTTTCTTT
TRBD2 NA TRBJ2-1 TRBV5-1 CASSLGGSSYNEQFF TGCGCCAGCAGCTTGGGCGGGAGCTCCTACAATGAGCAGTTCTTC
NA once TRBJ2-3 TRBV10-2 CASRRGGYDTDTQYF TGCGCCAGCAGGAGGGGGGGTTATGACACAGATACGCAGTATTTT
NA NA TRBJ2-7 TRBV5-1 CASSLGGVALSYEQYF TGCGCCAGCAGCTTGGGAGGGGTTGCCCTCTCGTACGAGCAGTACTTC
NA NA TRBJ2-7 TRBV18 CASSQQPAGSVEQYF TGTGCCAGCTCACAACAGCCCGCAGGGTCGGTCGAGCAGTACTTC
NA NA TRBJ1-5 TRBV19 CASKPSRGSGANQPQHF TGTGCCAGTAAACCCAGCAGGGGTTCGGGGGCCAATCAGCCCCAGCATTTT
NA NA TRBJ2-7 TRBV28 CASSLSREQYF TGTGCCAGCAGTTTAAGTCGCGAGCAGTACTTC
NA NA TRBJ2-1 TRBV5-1 CASSLDAGISYNEQFF TGCGCCAGCAGCTTGGACGCTGGGATATCCTACAATGAGCAGTTCTTC
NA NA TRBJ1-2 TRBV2 CASNQGVYGYTF TGTGCCAGCAATCAAGGGGTCTATGGCTACACCTTC
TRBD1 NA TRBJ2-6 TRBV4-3 CASSRFRDSTGANVLTF TGCGCCAGCAGCCGCTTCCGGGACAGCACCGGGGCCAACGTCCTGACTTTC
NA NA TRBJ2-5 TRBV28 CASSQTVGSQYF TGTGCCAGCAGTCAGACGGTTGGATCCCAGTACTTC